The clone carrying this T cell receptor beta chain was detected many times. This entry is derived from a study of molecular identifiers for immune sequencing clone quantification. In TCRdb, the PCR reads were re-called with MiXCR into one record per CDR3 protein. The top ten clones hold under 0.85% of a sample with about 510,000 distinct CDR3 sequences, over 20% of them seen once. The V end was cut by 5 bases, the J end by 1 base, with 11 bases between. This CDR3 contains 14 residues. CDR1 SQVTM and CDR2 ANQGSEA come from the germline V gene. Source material: naive CD8+ T cells from blood, with Jurkat cell RNA spiked in. Documented subset: FACS-sorted CD8+CD4-CCR7+CD45RA+ naive T cells. The TCR sequence derives from a human donor in good health. Some libraries in this study had Jurkat cell RNA spiked in. The J gene is TRBJ2-2, the V gene TRBV29-1; D is possibly TRBD1 (6 bases). In DNA, the CDR3 is TGCAGCGTTCTGGGACACAAGAACACCGGGGAGCTGTTTTTT. This encodes CSVLGHKNTGELFF.